This is a list of T cell receptor beta chains from one sample in a study of T cell responses to AZD1222 COVID-19 vaccine. Sequencing was performed with immunoSEQ multiplex PCR; in TCRdb, only in-frame clones are kept and a portion is missing. Here the sample spans some 190,000 clones, 85% to 95% being singletons. The material sequenced was peripheral blood, taken on day 0 of AZD1222 vaccination. These receptors originate from an adult in good health. Both conserved end residues are part of each CDR3. Fields, in order: CDR3 DNA, CDR3 protein, D gene, clone size, V gene, J gene. The D gene is left open where the match is weak. The listing skips clone size in some rows; elsewhere it reads once, few, many or a size class.

CDR3nt: TGCGCCAGCAGCCCTCCGACAGGGCACGCCGGGGAGCTGTTTTTT
CDR3aa: CASSPPTGHAGELFF
d_gene: TRBD1
abundance: -
v_gene: TRBV5-1
j_gene: TRBJ2-2

CDR3nt: TGTGCCACCAGTGGTACGACAGGCCATGGCTACACCTTC
CDR3aa: CATSGTTGHGYTF
d_gene: -
abundance: -
v_gene: TRBV24-1
j_gene: TRBJ1-2

CDR3nt: TGCGCCAGCAGCCGAGTGGACAGCGCGAACACCGGGGAGCTGTTTTTT
CDR3aa: CASSRVDSANTGELFF
d_gene: -
abundance: -
v_gene: TRBV5-1
j_gene: TRBJ2-2

CDR3nt: TGCGCCAGCAGCTTTGAGGGAAGTGTGGGCACTGAAGCTTTCTTT
CDR3aa: CASSFEGSVGTEAFF
d_gene: -
abundance: -
v_gene: TRBV5-1
j_gene: TRBJ1-1

CDR3nt: TGCGCCAGCAGCTTGGCGGGACGTGGCTACACCTTC
CDR3aa: CASSLAGRGYTF
d_gene: -
abundance: -
v_gene: TRBV5-1
j_gene: TRBJ1-2

CDR3nt: TGTGCCATTCGCTGGAACACTGAAGCTTTCTTT
CDR3aa: CAIRWNTEAFF
d_gene: -
abundance: -
v_gene: TRBV10-3
j_gene: TRBJ1-1

CDR3nt: TGTGCCAGCAGGGAGGGACAAACCTCTGGAAACACCATATATTTT
CDR3aa: CASREGQTSGNTIYF
d_gene: -
abundance: -
v_gene: TRBV6-5
j_gene: TRBJ1-3

CDR3nt: TGCGCCAGCAGCTTTGGCGGGGGGGCCACCGGGGAGCTGTTTTTT
CDR3aa: CASSFGGGATGELFF
d_gene: TRBD2
abundance: once
v_gene: TRBV5-1
j_gene: TRBJ2-2

CDR3nt: TGTGCCAGCAGTCGCCCCCTACAGGTGTACAATGAGCAGTTCTTC
CDR3aa: CASSRPLQVYNEQFF
d_gene: -
abundance: once
v_gene: TRBV6-6
j_gene: TRBJ2-1

CDR3nt: TGCGCCAGCAGCTTGGCCGGCAGTTTGGATGGCTACACCTTC
CDR3aa: CASSLAGSLDGYTF
d_gene: -
abundance: -
v_gene: TRBV5-1
j_gene: TRBJ1-2

CDR3nt: TGTGCCAGCAGGCCTACTAGCGGACCTCAAGAGACCCAGTACTTC
CDR3aa: CASRPTSGPQETQYF
d_gene: TRBD2
abundance: -
v_gene: TRBV7-2
j_gene: TRBJ2-5

CDR3nt: TGTGCCAGCAGCTCGACCTATGGCTACACCTTC
CDR3aa: CASSSTYGYTF
d_gene: -
abundance: -
v_gene: TRBV9
j_gene: TRBJ1-2